Listed below are T cell receptor beta chains from one sample, sequenced in a study of T-cell memory formation after mild COVID-19. From the 5' RACE reads, TCRdb called clonotypes with MiXCR, one entry per CDR3 protein. The data hold about 470,000 distinct CDR3 sequences, with 15% to 20% observed a single time. Sequenced material: PBMCs or a T cell subset sorted from them (not recorded which). The receptors were sampled from an adult woman who had mild COVID-19 (a few samples of this study predate the infection). Cell type and time point are not known. Both conserved end residues are part of each CDR3. Fields, in order: V gene, J gene, D gene, clone size, CDR3 protein, CDR3 DNA. The D gene is left open where the match is weak. Clone size is stated in some rows and not others, as once, few, many or a class when expanded.

TRBV29-1	TRBJ2-3	TRBD2	many	CSGGVAGGTDTQYF	TGCAGCGGGGGGGTAGCGGGAGGCACAGATACGCAGTATTTT
TRBV7-9	TRBJ2-4	TRBD1	few	CASSLSPLQGGWKNIQYF	TGTGCCAGCAGCTTATCCCCCTTACAGGGGGGTTGGAAAAACATTCAGTACTTC
TRBV7-9	TRBJ2-1	NA	few	CASSSYEFSNEQFF	TGTGCCAGCAGCTCCTACGAATTCAGCAATGAGCAGTTCTTC
TRBV10-3	TRBJ1-5	NA	few	CAISSDRNNQPQHF	TGTGCCATCAGTTCTGACCGTAACAATCAGCCCCAGCATTTT
TRBV12-3/TRBV12-4	TRBJ2-4	NA	NA	CASRGRLAKNIQYF	TGTGCCAGCAGGGGCAGACTAGCCAAAAACATTCAGTACTTC
TRBV6-2/TRBV6-3	TRBJ2-1	TRBD2	NA	CASTRTSGSYNEQFF	TGTGCCAGCACTCGGACTAGCGGGTCCTACAATGAGCAGTTCTTC
TRBV27	TRBJ1-2	NA	NA	CASSSHSGVPLGYTF	TGTGCCAGCAGTTCACACTCAGGGGTTCCGCTGGGCTACACCTTC
TRBV12-3/TRBV12-4	TRBJ2-5	TRBD1	NA	CASSRLTGGGTQYF	TGTGCCAGCAGTCGACTAACAGGGGGAGGGACCCAGTACTTC
TRBV7-3	TRBJ2-5	TRBD1	NA	CASSLRTGGSETQYF	TGTGCCAGCAGCTTAAGAACAGGGGGTTCAGAGACCCAGTACTTC
TRBV5-1	TRBJ1-1	NA	NA	CASSLFGRDLNTEAFF	TGCGCCAGCAGCTTATTTGGACGGGACCTGAACACTGAAGCTTTCTTT
TRBV27	TRBJ1-2	NA	NA	CASSSPALGGYTF	TGTGCCAGCAGTTCCCCGGCTCTGGGAGGCTACACCTTC
TRBV27	TRBJ2-5	NA	NA	CASRLASEYQETQYF	TGTGCCAGCAGATTGGCTAGCGAGTACCAAGAGACCCAGTACTTC
TRBV5-1	TRBJ2-7	TRBD1	few	CASSRDRGGYEQYF	TGCGCCAGCAGCCGTGACAGGGGTGGGTACGAGCAGTACTTC
TRBV9	TRBJ1-2	NA	few	CASSVEAGANYGYTF	TGTGCCAGCAGCGTAGAGGCAGGGGCTAACTATGGCTACACCTTC
TRBV12-3/TRBV12-4	TRBJ2-1	TRBD1	few	CASSSSPGTGGEQFF	TGTGCCAGCAGTTCCTCCCCCGGGACAGGGGGTGAGCAGTTCTTC
TRBV6-2/TRBV6-3	TRBJ2-1	TRBD1	few	CASSGRTGNLYNEQFF	TGTGCCAGCAGTGGGAGGACAGGGAACCTTTACAATGAGCAGTTCTTC
TRBV6-4	TRBJ2-1	NA	few	CASSDSGGDYNEQFF	TGTGCCAGCAGTGACTCGGGGGGCGATTACAATGAGCAGTTCTTC
TRBV4-1	TRBJ1-5	NA	few	CASSQDWAGGQPQHF	TGCGCCAGCAGCCAAGACTGGGCTGGCGGCCAGCCCCAGCATTTT
TRBV29-1	TRBJ2-1	NA	few	CSVEGRSREFISEQFF	TGCAGCGTTGAAGGTCGGTCACGGGAGTTCATCAGTGAGCAGTTCTTC
TRBV24-1	TRBJ2-1	TRBD1	few	CATSDLSGQVQFF	TGTGCCACCAGTGATTTGTCAGGACAGGTCCAGTTCTTC
TRBV7-3	TRBJ2-1	TRBD2	few	CASSLYTRGLAGGAEQFF	TGTGCCAGCAGCTTATATACCCGGGGACTAGCGGGAGGCGCTGAGCAGTTCTTC
TRBV20-1	TRBJ2-7	NA	NA	CSARDSFYEQYF	TGCAGTGCTAGAGACAGTTTTTACGAGCAGTACTTC
TRBV7-9	TRBJ1-2	NA	NA	CASSEGLPGYGYTF	TGTGCCAGCAGCGAAGGCCTTCCGGGGTATGGCTACACCTTC
TRBV7-9	TRBJ1-2	TRBD1	NA	CASSNIPGQGASEGYTF	TGTGCCAGCAGCAATATCCCGGGACAGGGGGCGAGCGAAGGCTACACCTTC
TRBV2	TRBJ1-4	NA	NA	CGSSSRVSNEKLFF	TGTGGCAGCAGTTCGAGGGTCTCTAATGAAAAACTGTTTTTT
TRBV7-9	TRBJ2-7	TRBD2	NA	CASSLTPGLAGGPTYEQYF	TGTGCCAGCAGCTTAACCCCGGGACTAGCGGGAGGACCGACCTACGAGCAGTACTTC
TRBV2	TRBJ2-7	NA	few	CASSDKVLEQYF	TGTGCCAGCAGTGATAAAGTCCTGGAGCAGTACTTC
TRBV7-3	TRBJ2-2	NA	NA	CASSSGTKLNTGELFF	TGTGCCAGCAGCTCAGGGACAAAACTAAACACCGGGGAGCTGTTTTTT
TRBV4-1	TRBJ2-3	NA	many	CASSQTDFTDTQYF	TGCGCCAGCAGCCAAACTGACTTCACAGATACGCAGTATTTT
TRBV7-9	TRBJ1-5	NA	NA	CASSLAVGGPRGQPQHF	TGTGCCAGCAGCTTAGCCGTGGGTGGCCCGCGGGGTCAGCCCCAGCATTTT
TRBV27	TRBJ1-2	NA	NA	CASSPAGVRGGGYTF	TGTGCCAGCAGTCCGGCAGGGGTCCGGGGTGGTGGCTACACCTTC
TRBV20-1	TRBJ1-6	TRBD1	NA	CSARKTGTAYNSPLHF	TGCAGTGCGCGAAAGACCGGGACAGCCTATAATTCACCCCTCCACTTT
TRBV3-1	TRBJ1-3	TRBD1	NA	CASSLQTGFSGNTIYF	TGTGCCAGCAGCCTCCAGACAGGGTTCTCTGGAAACACCATATATTTT
TRBV15	TRBJ2-2	NA	few	CATSSNPKQVLNTGELFF	TGTGCCACCAGCAGCAACCCGAAGCAGGTCCTGAACACCGGGGAGCTGTTTTTT
TRBV7-8	TRBJ1-2	NA	NA	CASSLIGDYGYTF	TGTGCCAGCAGCTTAATAGGGGACTATGGCTACACCTTC
TRBV4-1	TRBJ1-5	TRBD1	few	CASSQTGAGQPQHF	TGCGCCAGCAGCCAGACAGGGGCCGGCCAGCCCCAGCATTTT
TRBV27	TRBJ2-5	NA	NA	CASSQWDTQETQYF	TGTGCCAGCAGTCAATGGGACACCCAAGAGACCCAGTACTTC
TRBV20-1	TRBJ2-5	NA	NA	CSARDARRYQETQYF	TGCAGTGCTAGAGATGCCAGGAGGTACCAAGAGACCCAGTACTTC
TRBV4-3	TRBJ2-6	NA	few	CASSQDRDGANVLTF	TGCGCCAGCAGCCAAGACAGGGATGGGGCCAACGTCCTGACTTTC
TRBV14	TRBJ2-2	NA	NA	CASSQALGLREGNTGELFF	TGTGCCAGCAGCCAAGCCCTAGGTTTGAGAGAGGGGAACACCGGGGAGCTGTTTTTT
TRBV20-1	TRBJ2-7	TRBD2	NA	CSAAGTSGRSYEQYF	TGCAGTGCTGCTGGGACTAGCGGGAGGTCCTACGAGCAGTACTTC
TRBV7-2	TRBJ2-1	TRBD2	many	CASRLAGGTYNEQFF	TGTGCCAGCAGACTAGCGGGGGGGACCTACAATGAGCAGTTCTTC
TRBV5-5	TRBJ1-3	NA	few	CASSLERRNTIYF	TGTGCCAGCAGCTTGGAACGGAGAAACACCATATATTTT